These T cell receptor beta chains were read from a single sample in a study of T cell changes during pregnancy in multiple sclerosis. This table comes from immunoSEQ multiplex PCR, and its TCRdb copy is limited to in-frame clones, with some not included. The data contain over 65,000 clones, about 89% of them singletons. Sequencing was performed on peripheral blood, taken in the second trimester of pregnancy. Source of these receptors: a female donor with multiple sclerosis, enrolled in a pregnancy study. Each CDR3 is given with its conserved first and last residue. The D gene is left open where the match is weak. Rows may omit the clone size; those that give it use once, few, many or a size class.

d_call j_call clone_size v_call cdr3_nt cdr3_aa
TRBD2 TRBJ2-1 - TRBV5-1 TGCGCCAGCAGCTGGGAGCGGGACTCCTACAATGAGCAGTTCTTC CASSWERDSYNEQFF
TRBD2 TRBJ2-3 once TRBV9 TGTGCCAGCAGCGTAGAATCCGGGGGGGGCGGAGATACGCAGTATTTT CASSVESGGGGDTQYF
TRBD2 TRBJ2-5 - TRBV5-4 TGTGCCAGCAGCTTTCACGGGGGGGCTGTAGAGACCCAGTACTTC CASSFHGGAVETQYF
TRBD1 TRBJ2-7 once TRBV11-1 TGTGCCAGCAGCTTAGCGCTCGGACAGGATTACGAGCAGTACTTC CASSLALGQDYEQYF
TRBD1 TRBJ1-5 - TRBV19 TGTGCCAGTAGTCCTGCCGGGACAGGGGGCTTCCAGCCCCAGCATTTT CASSPAGTGGFQPQHF
TRBD2 TRBJ2-3 - TRBV10-3 TGTGCCATCAGTGAGTCCAACGGGGGGGGTGCAGATACGCAGTATTTT CAISESNGGGADTQYF
TRBD2 TRBJ2-3 - TRBV11-3 TGTGCCAGCAACGAAGCGGGGCCCACAGATACGCAGTATTTT CASNEAGPTDTQYF
- TRBJ1-6 - TRBV19 TGTGCCAGTAGTATGTATACAGGGAGTTCACCCCTCCACTTT CASSMYTGSSPLHF
- TRBJ2-5 - TRBV28 TGTGCCAGCAGTCCCACCCTCTTCAGGGTCAAGCAAGAGACCCAGTACTTC CASSPTLFRVKQETQYF
TRBD1 TRBJ1-2 - TRBV7-3 TGTGCCAGCAGCCCAGGGGGCGGTGCCACAGGGGGCTACACCTTC CASSPGGGATGGYTF
- TRBJ1-1 - TRBV9 TGTGCCAGCAGCCCTGAGACAGCCGGGCCCACTGAAGCTTTCTTT CASSPETAGPTEAFF
TRBD1 TRBJ1-2 - TRBV6-5 TGTGCCAGCACAATGGGACAGGGTAGCTCCTATGGCTACACCTTC CASTMGQGSSYGYTF
- TRBJ1-2 - TRBV7-9 TGTGCCAGCAGCTTAGCCGGGTCTCCGGGAGGCTACACCTTC CASSLAGSPGGYTF
- TRBJ1-5 - TRBV6-1 TGTGCCAGCAGTGATCCCGGGACAAGACCTAGCAATCAGCCCCAGCATTTT CASSDPGTRPSNQPQHF
- TRBJ1-1 - TRBV5-4 TGTGCCAGCAGCTTGGATTTGACAGCGAACACTGAAGCTTTCTTT CASSLDLTANTEAFF
- TRBJ1-6 - TRBV6-5 TGTGCCAGCACGGGACTTCAGGATAATTCACCCCTCCACTTT CASTGLQDNSPLHF
TRBD1 TRBJ1-1 few TRBV5-6 TGTGCCAGCAGCTTGGTGGGGGACAGCTTGATGGGAGAAGCTTTCTTT CASSLVGDSLMGEAFF
TRBD1 TRBJ1-2 - TRBV6-5 TGTGCCACCAGGGGCCGACAGGGGAACTATGGCTACACCTTC CATRGRQGNYGYTF
TRBD1 TRBJ2-7 - TRBV19 TGTGCCAGTAGTATAGTGGGACAGGGGATCTACGAGCAGTACTTC CASSIVGQGIYEQYF
TRBD2 TRBJ2-5 - TRBV5-1 TGCGCCAGCAGCCTGCCCACCAGGCTAGCGGGGGGAGAGGAGACCCAGTACTTC CASSLPTRLAGGEETQYF
- TRBJ1-2 - TRBV6-5 TGTGCCAGCAGTTACTCGGACCCGGGGGGCTATGGCTACACCTTC CASSYSDPGGYGYTF
- TRBJ1-2 - TRBV19 TGTGCCAGTAGCCTATTAACGGGACTTGTTTTTGATGGCTACACCTTC CASSLLTGLVFDGYTF